A single sample is the source of the 25 T cell receptor beta chains below, sequenced in a study of blood T cell repertoires in COVID-19. Only in-frame clones appear in the TCRdb table, and some are missing; sequencing was by immunoSEQ multiplex PCR. The table shows over 110,000 clones, with about 87% occurring only once. Input material: PBMCs or T cells enriched from blood (not recorded which). The origin of the receptors is a man in his fifties in a cohort exposed to, infected with or recovered from COVID-19 (not recorded which).

The chain couples TRBV3-1 (or the pseudogene TRBV3-2) to TRBJ1-2, with 8 bases fitting TRBD1. CDR1 is LGHDT, CDR2 YNNKEL, per germline (reference sequence). The CDR3 loop spans 14 amino acids. With V trimmed by 3 bases and J by 7 bases, 7 bases remained unmatched. For the CDR3, the DNA is TGTGCCAGCAGCCAGAGCACAGGGGGGAGTGGCTACACCTTC. Protein sequence: CASSQSTGGSGYTF.

The chain recombines TRBV5-1 with TRBJ2-3, with 12 positions matching TRBD2. Germline V gene data show CDR1 as SGHRS and CDR2 as YFSETQ. The CDR3 sequence is 15 residues long. The junction had 4 bases not matched to a gene; V was cut back by 3 bases and J by 5 bases. The CDR3: CASSSSGGAGDTQYF. The DNA for the CDR3 is TGCGCCAGCAGCTCTAGCGGGGGGGCGGGAGATACGCAGTATTTT.

V and J are TRBV6-6 and TRBJ1-1; TRBD1 is a possible D gene (6 bases). Per germline, CDR1 MNHNY and CDR2 SVGAGI (reference sequence). The CDR3 is made up of 14 amino acids. V was clipped by 0 bases and J by 5 bases, with 10 bases between them. The CDR3 protein is CASSYSQRGTEAFF. The DNA of the CDR3 is TGTGCCAGCAGTTACTCGCAGAGGGGGACTGAAGCTTTCTTT.

The genes are TRBV18 and TRBJ1-1, with D possibly matching TRBD1 (5 bases). The V gene's germline CDR1 is KGHSH and CDR2 LQKENI. This CDR3 spans 16 amino acids. Between the trimmed V and J ends, which lost 5 bases and 0 bases, there was a span of 16 bases. The CDR3 DNA is TGTGCCAGCTCAGACTCTCCTGGGGGGTTGAACACTGAAGCTTTCTTT. Its protein is CASSDSPGGLNTEAFF. The full variable domain, its missing parts supplied by reference TRBV18 and TRBJ1-1, is NAGVMQNPRHLVRRRGQEARLRCSPMKGHSHVYWYRQLPEEGLKFMVYLQKENIIDESGMPKERFSAEFPKEGPSILRIQQVVRGDSAAYFCASSDSPGGLNTEAFFGQGTRLTVV.

This clone occurred once. The rearrangement links TRBV13 to TRBJ2-4, with 12 bases aligning to TRBD2. V gave up 0 bases and J gave up 5 bases; unmatched junction bases: 2. This CDR3 has 16 residues. Germline assignment: CDR1 PRHDT and CDR2 FYEKMQ (reference sequence). The CDR3 sequence is CASSLGLAGGENIQYF. The CDR3 DNA is TGTGCCAGCAGCTTAGGACTAGCGGGAGGTGAAAACATTCAGTACTTC.

CDR3 in DNA: TGCAGCGCTGCTCCTGGGCCCGAGGGCTACACCTTC. The encoded protein is CSAAPGPEGYTF. The gene calls are TRBV29-1 and TRBJ1-2; no firm D call. Per germline, CDR1 SQVTM and CDR2 ANQGSEA. There are 12 residues in the CDR3. V gave up 7 bases and J gave up 8 bases, with 17 bases separating them.

In nucleotides, the CDR3 is TGTGCCAGCAGCTCGAGATCTGCTAGCACAGATACGCAGTATTTT. It translates to CASSSRSASTDTQYF. The J gene is TRBJ2-3, the V gene TRBV3-1 (or the pseudogene TRBV3-2), with D unclear. The germline V and J ends were trimmed by 5 bases and 0 bases, with 12 bases remaining between them. This CDR3 contains 15 residues. The germline V gene encodes CDR1 LGHDT and CDR2 YNNKEL (reference sequence).

The chain uses TRBV6-5 and TRBJ2-5, with a weak D call TRBD1 (5 bases). The CDR3 is made up of 14 amino acids. Germline loops: CDR1 MNHEY, CDR2 SVGAGI. The V and J ends lost 6 bases and 3 bases respectively, with 14 bases between them. CDR3 in DNA: TGTGCCAGCAGCCCCACCGGCAGGGAAGAGACCCAGTACTTC. Amino acid sequence: CASSPTGREETQYF.

This clone was seen once. This chain links TRBV7-2 with TRBJ2-2; a possible D gene is TRBD1 (5 bases). The germline V gene has CDR1 SGHTA and CDR2 FQGNSA. This CDR3 comprises 13 residues. V shed 8 bases and J shed 7 bases, with 14 bases lying between them. The CDR3 here is CASQGILGGELFF. In DNA form, the CDR3 reads TGTGCCAGCCAGGGAATCTTAGGCGGGGAGCTGTTTTTT.

This chain connects TRBV5-1 to TRBJ1-3; possible D gene TRBD1, 5 bases. The V end lost 1 base, the J end lost 4 bases, and 12 bases lay between the germline ends. The CDR3 length is 15 residues. In germline, CDR1 is SGHRS, CDR2 YFSETQ. This CDR3 reads CASSLRGHEGNTIYF. CDR3 DNA: TGCGCCAGCAGCTTGAGAGGACATGAGGGAAACACCATATATTTT. Full variable domain (rest looked up from reference TRBV5-1 and TRBJ1-3): KAGVTQTPRYLIKTRGQQVTLSCSPISGHRSVSWYQQTPGQGLQFLFEYFSETQRNKGNFPGRFSGRQFSNSRSEMNVSTLELGDSALYLCASSLRGHEGNTIYFGEGSWLTVV.

To note about this clone: The junction departs from the called germline gene at one end, perhaps through a read error. This sequence joins TRBV5-1 and TRBJ1-1, with a tentative D call TRBD1 (6 bases). The CDR3 has 15 residues. Germline V CDR1 and CDR2: SGHRS, YFSETQ. CDR3 sequence reads: CASGLGGEMNTEAFF. The CDR3 nucleotides read TGCGCCAGCGGCTTAGGGGGAGAAATGAACACTGAAGCTTTCTTT.

In this sample, this clone turned up a few times. The chain carries TRBV10-3 and TRBJ2-7; D remains ambiguous. The V end was cut by 0 bases, the J end by 5 bases, with 11 bases between. This CDR3 spans 14 amino acids. CDR1 is ENHRY, CDR2 SYGVKD, per germline. DNA of the CDR3: TGTGCCATCAGTGAGTCGACGGGTCCCAACGAGCAGTACTTC. It encodes CAISESTGPNEQYF.

The chain combines TRBV18 with TRBJ2-1; a possible D gene is TRBD2 (7 bases). Germline V gene data show CDR1 as KGHSH and CDR2 as LQKENI. Between the trimmed V and J ends, which lost 3 bases and 8 bases, there was a span of 23 bases. The CDR3 runs 17 residues. The chain's CDR3 is CASSPPPRLEGGDEQFF. In nucleotides, the CDR3 is TGTGCCAGCTCACCTCCCCCTCGACTAGAGGGGGGGGATGAGCAGTTCTTC. Full variable domain (remainder filled in from reference TRBV18 and TRBJ2-1): NAGVMQNPRHLVRRRGQEARLRCSPMKGHSHVYWYRQLPEEGLKFMVYLQKENIIDESGMPKERFSAEFPKEGPSILRIQQVVRGDSAAYFCASSPPPRLEGGDEQFFGPGTRLTVL.

This clone occurred once. The genes are TRBV7-8 and TRBJ1-6, with a tentative D call TRBD1 (5 bases). Germline loops: CDR1 SGHVS, CDR2 FQNEAQ. Trimming took 3 bases from V and 3 from J, leaving 9 bases between them. CDR3 size: 15 residues. The CDR3, as DNA: TGTGCCAGCAGCTTGGGACTGATCTATAATTCACCCCTCCACTTT. Protein: CASSLGLIYNSPLHF.

This rearrangement joins TRBV11-2 to TRBJ1-1, with 8 positions matching TRBD1. Trimming took 5 bases from V and 7 from J; bases not matched to a gene: 6. CDR3 length equals 13 residues. Germline V gives CDR1 SGHAT, CDR2 FQNNGV. The CDR3 DNA reads as TGTGCCAGCAGCACTGGGACAGGTTATGAAGCTTTCTTT. It specifies CASSTGTGYEAFF.

The rearrangement links TRBV3-1 (or the pseudogene TRBV3-2) to TRBJ1-6; 9 bases align to TRBD1. Germline values: CDR1 LGHDT, CDR2 YNNKEL (reference sequence). This CDR3 contains 17 residues. J lost 7 bases, V lost 4 bases, and 11 bases had no gene match. The CDR3 bases are TGTGCCAGCAGCCTCCTTCAGGCCGGGACAGGGAATTCACCCCTCCACTTT. Its protein is CASSLLQAGTGNSPLHF.

The chain couples TRBV9 to TRBJ1-1, with D unclear. The CDR3 loop spans 10 amino acids. The germline gives CDR1 SGDLS, CDR2 YYNGEE. V was clipped by 4 bases and J by 7 bases, with 5 bases between them. The DNA for the CDR3 is TGTGCCAGCAGCCCCCGTGAAGCTTTCTTT. Its protein product is CASSPREAFF.

The chain uses TRBV23-1 and TRBJ2-1; 9 bases fit TRBD1. TRBV23-1 is treated as an ORF (open reading frame) with a function not yet certain. The CDR3 runs to 20 residues. V lost 4 bases, J lost 1 base, and 17 bases stayed unmatched. CDR3 residues: CASSLSPGTGNGGSYNEQFF. CDR3 coding DNA: TGCGCCAGCAGTCTAAGTCCCGGGACAGGGAACGGGGGGTCCTACAATGAGCAGTTCTTC.

The chain joins TRBV19 to TRBJ2-5; 7 nucleotides line up with TRBD2. Germline V gives CDR1 LNHDA, CDR2 SQIVND (reference sequence). This CDR3 contains 15 residues. V was clipped by 3 bases and J by 5 bases; unmatched bases: 9. For the CDR3, the DNA is TGTGCCAGTAGTATGGGGGGGGAAGGAGAGGAGACCCAGTACTTC. It yields the protein CASSMGGEGEETQYF.

The chain uses TRBV7-9 and TRBJ1-4, with 7 bases matching TRBD1. CDR1 is SEHNR, CDR2 FQNEAQ, per germline (reference sequence). The CDR3 extends over 15 amino acids. V lost 2 bases to trimming and J lost 3 bases; unmatched junction nucleotides: 3. The CDR3 region is CASSLKTGPNEKLFF. In DNA form, the CDR3 reads TGTGCCAGCAGCTTAAAGACAGGGCCTAATGAAAAACTGTTTTTT.

The chain has TRBV10-3 and TRBJ2-1, with 7 nucleotides matching TRBD2. Per the germline V gene, CDR1 is ENHRY and CDR2 is SYGVKD. Trimming took 10 bases from V and 5 from J; bases not matched to a gene: 8. The CDR3 extends over 13 amino acids. Written as DNA, the CDR3 is TGTGCCACCCTCAGCGGGGTGAACAATGAGCAGTTCTTC. Protein product: CATLSGVNNEQFF.

V usage is TRBV12-3 or TRBV12-4 and J usage is TRBJ1-2; no clear D gene. V was clipped by 3 bases and J by 7 bases, with 12 bases between them. This CDR3 is built from 13 residues. The chain's CDR3 is CASSFTQILGYTF. The CDR3 DNA reads as TGTGCCAGCAGTTTTACACAGATACTTGGCTACACCTTC.

The V and J genes are TRBV19 and TRBJ2-1; D possibly corresponds to TRBD2 (5 bases). The CDR3 covers 18 residues. Per the germline V gene, CDR1 is LNHDA and CDR2 is SQIVND (reference sequence). The V end was cut by 1 base, the J end by 0 bases, with 16 bases between. This CDR3 is CASSIGSHGGGSYNEQFF. The CDR3 coding sequence is TGTGCCAGTAGTATAGGGTCCCACGGAGGCGGCTCCTACAATGAGCAGTTCTTC.

This chain uses TRBV12-3 or TRBV12-4 with TRBJ2-7; tentative D call: TRBD2 (5 bases). Trimming left V 2 bases short and J 5 bases short, with 7 bases between. The CDR3 loop spans 12 amino acids. CDR3 bases: TGTGCCAGCAGTTTAAGGACTCACGAGCAGTACTTC. Its translation: CASSLRTHEQYF.

The V and J genes are TRBV9 and TRBJ2-5, with TRBD2 matching over 12 bases. The CDR3 totals 16 residues. Germline values: CDR1 SGDLS, CDR2 YYNGEE. The V and J ends lost 0 bases and 1 base, in that order; junction bases with no gene match: 1. The CDR3 bases are TGTGCCAGCAGCGTAGGGACTAGCGGGGTCCAAGAGACCCAGTACTTC. The encoded protein is CASSVGTSGVQETQYF.